This T cell receptor (beta chain) is from a study of graft-versus-host responses after intestinal transplantation. As for the study in general: Every recipient had anti-thymocyte globulin induction and about three years of tacrolimus plus steroids.

CDR3 length: 15 residues. Germline lookup yields CDR1 SGHTA and CDR2 FQGTGA. V dropped 5 bases and J dropped 6 bases, with 14 bases sitting between them. Assay: immunoSEQ multiplex PCR; the TCRdb copy retains only in-frame clones and omits some. The table records tens of thousands of clones, roughly 90% of them present only once. Study-level results: Ileal or blood samples showed some GvH clones first, and such clones were also found in recipient marrow. Those patients showing graft-donor T cell macrochimerism displayed high graft-versus-host to host-versus-graft clonal ratios in allografts.

Note on this clone: As yet, its antigen is unknown.

The receptor was derived from a human donor who received an intestinal transplant. This rearrangement joins TRBV7-3 to TRBJ1-6; D is perhaps TRBD1 (5 bases). The starting material was unstimulated CD4+ T cells sorted from spleen or lymph node cells, obtained before intestinal transplant. Here the CDR3 reads CASSTRDLGNSPLHF. In DNA form, the CDR3 reads TGTGCCAGCAGCACCCGGGACTTAGGTAATTCACCCCTCCACTTT.